Detailed here is one T cell receptor beta chain. Antigen unknown. This sample is drawn from a study of T cell responses to AZD1222 COVID-19 vaccine. Study overall: Second-dose recipients at about 4 or about 12 weeks were treated as one pooled group.

Notes on the study in general: Dominant CD4 TCR responses targeted spike regions 160-218 and 743-854.

V lost 3 bases and J lost 0, with 11 bases in between. The length of the CDR3 is 15 residues. The V gene's germline CDR1 is SGHVS and CDR2 FQNEAQ. TCRdb keeps only in-frame clones here, not all; method: immunoSEQ multiplex PCR. The data show more than 150,000 clones, about 92% seen once. The clonotype comes from an adult in good health. Sequences were derived from peripheral blood, sampled on day 0 of AZD1222 vaccination. This sequence joins TRBV7-8 and TRBJ1-1; possible D gene TRBD1, 5 bases. This chain's CDR3 is CASSLGGYLNTEAFF. Here the CDR3 DNA reads TGTGCCAGCAGCTTGGGGGGGTACCTGAACACTGAAGCTTTCTTT.